Following are 32 T cell receptor beta chains from one sample sequenced in a study of T cell repertoires in cytomegalovirus infection. TCRdb re-analysed the reads in MiXCR, keeping a single row per CDR3 protein. This table has over 150,000 distinct CDR3 sequences, about a sixth appearing once. Sequencing was carried out using CD8+ T cells from PBMCs. Every receptor here comes from a human donor in good health (CMV status not recorded). Some clones in this sample may be carry-over from other donors' samples.

This clonotype was detected a few times. The V gene is TRBV6-2 or TRBV6-3, the J gene TRBJ1-1; 7 bases are shared with TRBD1. The CDR3 runs to 17 residues. Per germline, CDR1 MNHEY and CDR2 SVGEGT. Losses at the gene ends were 0 bases for V and 2 bases for J; bases not matched to a gene: 9. The CDR3 bases are TGTGCCAGCAGTTACTCGAGGTGGAAGGGGGCAAACACTGAAGCTTTCTTT. Its translation: CASSYSRWKGANTEAFF.

This clonotype was observed many times. V gene TRBV7-2 combines with J gene TRBJ1-2; no reliable D call. This CDR3 has 18 amino acids. The germline V gene has CDR1 SGHTA and CDR2 FQGNSA. Trimming removed 4 bases from V and 3 bases from J, with 24 bases in between. This CDR3 reads CASSSTPVGVMDDYGYTF. In DNA form, the CDR3 reads TGTGCCAGCAGCTCGACCCCAGTAGGCGTGATGGATGACTATGGCTACACCTTC.

This chain uses TRBV2 with TRBJ1-1; D gene uncertain. From germline, CDR1 is SNHLY and CDR2 FYNNEI. V was pared by 10 bases and J by 4 bases, with 16 bases between. This CDR3 spans 13 amino acids. The CDR3 loop reads CATPLGYVTEAFF. The CDR3 coding sequence is TGTGCCACCCCCTTGGGGTATGTCACTGAAGCTTTCTTT.

This clonotype occurred many times. CDR3 amino acids: CASSQERGLGTEAFF. CDR3 DNA sequence: TGTGCCAGCAGCCAAGAGCGGGGGTTAGGGACTGAAGCTTTCTTT. The chain links TRBV4-2 to TRBJ1-1; D is perhaps TRBD1 (5 bases). V was shortened by 0 bases and J by 5 bases, with 13 bases between the two germline ends. This CDR3 spans 15 amino acids. In germline, CDR1 is LGHNA, CDR2 YNFKEQ.

A few counts support this clonotype. This chain uses TRBV27 with TRBJ2-2, with 10 bases that match TRBD2. Germline V gene lookup returns CDR1 MNHEY and CDR2 SMNVEV (reference sequence). The CDR3 is 16 amino acids. V lost 3 bases, J lost 6 bases, and 7 bases stayed unmatched. CDR3 nucleotides: TGTGCCAGCAGTTTGACGACTAGCGGGTGGGCCGGGGAGCTGTTTTTT. Amino acids: CASSLTTSGWAGELFF.

The J gene is TRBJ1-1, the V gene TRBV7-9; TRBD1 agrees at 7 bases. Germline V CDR1 and CDR2: SEHNR, FQNEAQ (reference sequence). After removal of 5 bases from V and 2 bases from J, the junction contained 8 bases not matched to a gene. CDR3 length: 15 residues. CDR3 loop: CASSLYRDRNTEAFF. The CDR3 nucleotides read TGTGCCAGCAGCCTTTACCGGGACAGAAACACTGAAGCTTTCTTT.

This clonotype appeared once. This chain joins TRBV29-1 and TRBJ1-1, with unresolved D. The CDR3 has 13 amino acids. Germline V gives CDR1 SQVTM, CDR2 ANQGSEA. V was clipped by 4 bases and J by 4 bases, with 13 bases between them. The CDR3 region is CSVGSARGTEAFF. The CDR3 bases are TGCAGCGTTGGGTCGGCGCGGGGCACTGAAGCTTTCTTT.

This chain links TRBV27 with TRBJ1-4; no clear D. The V end lost 2 bases, the J end lost 7 bases, and 8 bases lay between the germline ends. The CDR3 covers 13 residues. Germline V gene sequence: CDR1 MNHEY, CDR2 SMNVEV (reference sequence). The CDR3 DNA sequence: TGTGCCAGCAGTTTAATGCGAGCTGAAAAACTGTTTTTT. Amino acid sequence: CASSLMRAEKLFF. The entire variable domain, with the rest obtained from reference TRBV27 and TRBJ1-4, is as follows: EAQVTQNPRYLITVTGKKLTVTCSQNMNHEYMSWYRQDPGLGLRQIYYSMNVEVTDKGDVPEGYKVSRKEKRNFPLILESPSPNQTSLYFCASSLMRAEKLFFGSGTQLSVL.

There are many counts of this clonotype. The genes are TRBV7-3 and TRBJ2-3; D is perhaps TRBD1 or TRBD2 (6 bases each). The CDR3 is made up of 16 amino acids. Germline V lookup: CDR1 SGHTA, CDR2 FQGTGA. The V end lost 4 bases, the J end lost 0 bases, and 14 bases lay between the germline ends. The CDR3 sequence is CASSWGAGLSTDTQYF. As DNA, the CDR3 is TGTGCCAGCAGCTGGGGGGCAGGCCTTAGCACAGATACGCAGTATTTT. Full variable domain (outside the CDR3, taken from reference TRBV7-3 and TRBJ2-3): GAGVSQTPSNKVTEKGKYVELRCDPISGHTALYWYRQSLGQGPEFLIYFQGTGAADDSGLPNDRFFAVRPEGSVSTLKIQRTERGDSAVYLCASSWGAGLSTDTQYFGPGTRLTVL.

There are a few counts of this clonotype. The rearrangement links TRBV29-1 to TRBJ1-1; D remains unclear. V gave up 3 bases and J gave up 1 base, with 9 bases separating them. This CDR3 comprises 13 residues. From germline, CDR1 is SQVTM and CDR2 ANQGSEA. Written as DNA, the CDR3 is TGCAGCGTTGAGGGTCCAGCGAACACTGAAGCTTTCTTT. As protein: CSVEGPANTEAFF.

There are a few counts of this clonotype. V gene TRBV7-8 combines with J gene TRBJ1-2; TRBD1 agrees at 12 bases. The V and J ends lost 4 bases and 4 bases, in that order; junction bases with no gene match: 7. The CDR3 runs to 16 residues. Germline V gives CDR1 SGHVS, CDR2 FQNEAQ. CDR3 loop: CASSYRGTGGRYGYTF. The CDR3 DNA sequence: TGTGCCAGCAGCTACCGCGGGACAGGGGGCCGCTATGGCTACACCTTC.

This CDR3 is CASMFAESTDTQYF. The CDR3 nucleotides read TGTGCCAGCATGTTTGCGGAGAGCACAGATACGCAGTATTTT. V usage is TRBV6-2 or TRBV6-3 and J usage is TRBJ2-3; no reliable D call. The CDR3 loop spans 14 amino acids. V was cut by 7 bases and J by 0 bases, with 11 bases left in between. The germline CDR1 and CDR2 sequences are MNHEY and SVGEGT.

The rearrangement uses TRBV12-3 or TRBV12-4 and TRBJ2-3; no reliable D call. This CDR3 is built from 12 residues. Trimming took 10 bases from V and 2 from J, leaving 10 bases between them. The CDR3 spells CATTDATDTQYF. The CDR3 bases are TGTGCCACCACCGATGCCACAGATACGCAGTATTTT.

This clonotype was counted once. V and J are TRBV9 and TRBJ2-3; a weak D match, TRBD1 (5 bases). V gave up 1 base and J gave up 3 bases, with 12 bases separating them. CDR3 length equals 15 residues. CDR1 SGDLS and CDR2 YYNGEE come from the germline V gene. The CDR3 DNA is TGTGCCAGCAGCGTATTGAGGCAGGGAACAGATACGCAGTATTTT. Protein: CASSVLRQGTDTQYF.

This clonotype was recorded many times. V and J are TRBV2 and TRBJ2-2, with TRBD1 matching 7 bases. The CDR3 has 16 residues. Germline loops: CDR1 SNHLY, CDR2 FYNNEI. Germline trimming cut 9 bases from V and 1 base from J; bases unmatched to any gene: 11. CDR3 sequence (DNA): TGTGCCAGAGCTTTGTTGACAGGGATGAACACCGGGGAGCTGTTTTTT. Encoded protein: CARALLTGMNTGELFF.

This clonotype was seen once. The CDR3 DNA sequence: TGTGCCAGCAGTTTAGAGAGCTCTGGAAACACCATATATTTT. Amino acid sequence: CASSLESSGNTIYF. The chain joins TRBV6-6 to TRBJ1-3; D remains unclear. V was pared by 4 bases and J by 0 bases, with 7 bases between. Looked up from germline, CDR1 is MNHNY and CDR2 is SVGAGI (reference sequence). The CDR3 is made up of 14 amino acids.

This clonotype was detected a few times. This chain uses TRBV7-9 with TRBJ2-6; D is perhaps TRBD1 (5 bases). V lost 4 bases, J lost 0 bases, and 13 bases lay in between. CDR3 length: 17 residues. Germline-derived CDR1 and CDR2 are SEHNR and FQNEAQ (reference sequence). The CDR3: CASSSRQLHSGANVLTF. CDR3 bases: TGTGCCAGCAGCTCACGACAGCTTCACTCTGGGGCCAACGTCCTGACTTTC.

The CDR3 is CASSLEDSYEQYF. For the CDR3, the DNA is TGTGCCAGCAGCTTGGAGGACTCCTACGAGCAGTACTTC. J is TRBJ2-7 and V is TRBV5-5; unclear D gene. Germline V gene lookup returns CDR1 SGHKS and CDR2 YYEKEE (reference sequence). Trimming shortened V by 0 bases and J by 0 bases, and 4 bases separated the two germline ends. The CDR3 loop spans 13 amino acids.

This rearrangement joins TRBV6-1 to TRBJ2-2, with D perhaps TRBD1 or TRBD2 (7 bases each). The CDR3 length is 17 residues. The V end lost 6 bases, the J end lost 5 bases, and 22 bases lay between the germline ends. Germline CDR1 is MNHNS and CDR2 is SASEGT. Here the CDR3 reads CASSKRRGGTATGELFF. The DNA of the CDR3 is TGTGCCAGCAGCAAAAGGCGGGGAGGGACAGCTACCGGGGAGCTGTTTTTT.

The V call is TRBV10-2, the J call TRBJ2-7, with 7 bases fitting TRBD1. The CDR3 contains 14 residues. CDR1 WSHSY and CDR2 SAAADI come from the germline V gene. The junction had 6 bases not matched to a gene; V was cut back by 6 bases and J by 1 base. The CDR3 loop reads CASRSGQISYEQYF. The CDR3 coding sequence is TGCGCCAGCAGATCGGGACAGATTTCCTACGAGCAGTACTTC.

The V call is TRBV5-1, the J call TRBJ2-7; 7 positions match TRBD2. This CDR3 contains 16 residues. Germline V gives CDR1 SGHRS, CDR2 YFSETQ. J gave up 6 bases and V 2 bases, and 14 bases lay outside the gene matches. In DNA form, the CDR3 reads TGCGCCAGCAGCTTATCCAGCGGGGCTCCCCAGGGCGAGCAGTACTTC. Protein: CASSLSSGAPQGEQYF.

The CDR3 reads CASSHGDRIMNTEAFF. As DNA, the CDR3 is TGCGCCAGCAGCCATGGTGACAGAATCATGAACACTGAAGCTTTCTTT. The chain carries TRBV4-1 and TRBJ1-1, with D tentatively TRBD1 (5 bases). Trimming cost V 3 bases and J 0 bases, with 14 bases left between them. Germline CDR1 is MGHRA and CDR2 is YSYEKL. This CDR3 has 16 amino acids.

The chain carries TRBV6-5 and TRBJ2-7, with D perhaps TRBD1 (6 bases). V dropped 0 bases and J dropped 5 bases, with 11 bases sitting between them. There are 14 residues in the CDR3. CDR1 is MNHEY, CDR2 SVGAGI, per germline. CDR3 region: CASSYSTRGNEQYF. Written as DNA, the CDR3 is TGTGCCAGCAGTTACTCGACGAGGGGGAACGAGCAGTACTTC.

The chain employs TRBV7-9 and TRBJ1-2; 11 bases are shared with TRBD1. With V trimmed by 7 bases and J by 6 bases, 10 bases remained unmatched. The germline gives CDR1 SEHNR, CDR2 FQNEAQ (reference sequence). CDR3 size: 15 residues. CDR3 residues: CASNHMWTGGDGYTF. As DNA, the CDR3 is TGTGCCAGCAACCATATGTGGACAGGGGGCGATGGCTACACCTTC.

A note on this clonotype: One junction end does not reproduce the germline sequence, and a read error may be involved. The chain carries TRBV4-3 and TRBJ2-1, with TRBD2 matching over 8 bases. Germline V gene lookup returns CDR1 LGHNA and CDR2 YSLEER. CDR3 size: 16 residues. The CDR3 sequence is CANSQDTPGGAGEQFF. CDR3 bases: TGCGCCAACAGCCAAGATACACCCGGGGGGGCCGGTGAGCAGTTCTTC.

The table lists this clonotype with a few counts. CDR3 nucleotides: TGCAGTGCTAGAGACCAGGTTGAAGCTTTCTTT. It translates to CSARDQVEAFF. The rearrangement uses TRBV20-1 and TRBJ1-1, with D uncertain. This CDR3 region has 11 residues. With 0 bases removed from V and 7 bases from J, the gap between germline ends came to 6 bases. CDR1 and CDR2 (germline): DFQATT, SNEGSKA (reference sequence).

The sample holds a few counts of this clonotype. The chain uses TRBV6-2 or TRBV6-3 and TRBJ1-1; 10 nucleotides agree with TRBD1. J was trimmed by 6 bases and V by 9 bases; bases with no gene match: 7. Germline values: CDR1 MNHEY, CDR2 SVGEGT. The CDR3 runs to 13 residues. The DNA of the CDR3 is TGTGCCAGTTACTCCGGGACAGGGGCTGAAGCTTTCTTT. Its protein is CASYSGTGAEAFF.

This chain joins TRBV20-1 and TRBJ1-6, with D perhaps TRBD1 (5 bases). The CDR3 runs to 17 residues. Trimming cost V 6 bases and J 11 bases, with 29 bases left between them. The germline gives CDR1 DFQATT, CDR2 SNEGSKA (reference sequence). The CDR3 protein is CSALGTLTRGILTPLHF. CDR3 nucleotide sequence: TGCAGTGCCCTGGGGACGCTCACACGGGGTATTCTTACACCCCTCCACTTT.

V is TRBV7-2 and J is TRBJ1-2; D is possibly TRBD1 (6 bases). There are 13 residues in the CDR3. V was trimmed by 1 base and J by 3 bases, leaving 6 bases between them. Germline CDR1 is SGHTA and CDR2 is FQGNSA. Here the CDR3 DNA reads TGTGCCAGCAGCTTAGAGGGGGACTATGGCTACACCTTC. This codes for CASSLEGDYGYTF.

The rearrangement links TRBV24-1 to TRBJ2-1; D unresolved. The CDR3 is 16 residues long. The germline V gene has CDR1 KGHDR and CDR2 SFDVKD. V shed 0 bases and J shed 0 bases, with 8 bases lying between them. DNA for the CDR3: TGTGCCACCAGTGATTTGGCTGGTTACTCCTACAATGAGCAGTTCTTC. This encodes CATSDLAGYSYNEQFF.

This clonotype appeared a few times. The chain uses TRBV7-7 and TRBJ2-7; TRBD1 matches at 9 bases. The trim removed 1 base at V and 0 bases at J, leaving 4 bases unmatched. CDR3 length equals 16 residues. Germline V lookup: CDR1 SSHAT, CDR2 FNYEAQ (reference sequence). The CDR3 here is CASSLGNRGPSYEQYF. CDR3 DNA: TGTGCCAGCAGCTTAGGGAACAGGGGGCCCTCCTACGAGCAGTACTTC.

This clonotype occurred a few times. The chain is built from TRBV7-8 and TRBJ2-7; 8 bases map to TRBD2. The CDR3 has 17 amino acids. Germline trimming cut 4 bases from V and 4 bases from J; bases unmatched to any gene: 15. Germline V lookup: CDR1 SGHVS, CDR2 FQNEAQ. The CDR3 nucleotides are TGTGCCAGCAGCTCACCTAGCGCCGGGGGGGGCAGTTACGAGCAGTACTTC. Its translation: CASSSPSAGGGSYEQYF.